Reported below is one T cell receptor (beta chain). The antigen is undetermined. The sample belongs to a study of T cell responses to AZD1222 COVID-19 vaccine. Libraries were prepared by immunoSEQ multiplex PCR; TCRdb keeps only in-frame clonotypes and omits some of them. This repertoire shows about 120,000 clones, roughly nine tenths found once; its top ten account for 6% to 7.5%. Study-level points and caveats: Spike-specific TCRs gained breadth and depth after people received two AZD1222 doses.

V was trimmed by 0 bases and J by 1 base, leaving 7 bases between them. The length of the CDR3 is 14 residues. CDR1 and CDR2 (germline): SGHRS, YFSETQ. The rearrangement joins TRBV5-1 to TRBJ2-5; D not certain. This clonotype was obtained from an adult in good health. The sequences come from peripheral blood, collected on day 0 of AZD1222 vaccination. Written as DNA, the CDR3 is TGCGCCAGCAGCTTGGGGAAAACCCAAGAGACCCAGTACTTC. It yields the protein CASSLGKTQETQYF.